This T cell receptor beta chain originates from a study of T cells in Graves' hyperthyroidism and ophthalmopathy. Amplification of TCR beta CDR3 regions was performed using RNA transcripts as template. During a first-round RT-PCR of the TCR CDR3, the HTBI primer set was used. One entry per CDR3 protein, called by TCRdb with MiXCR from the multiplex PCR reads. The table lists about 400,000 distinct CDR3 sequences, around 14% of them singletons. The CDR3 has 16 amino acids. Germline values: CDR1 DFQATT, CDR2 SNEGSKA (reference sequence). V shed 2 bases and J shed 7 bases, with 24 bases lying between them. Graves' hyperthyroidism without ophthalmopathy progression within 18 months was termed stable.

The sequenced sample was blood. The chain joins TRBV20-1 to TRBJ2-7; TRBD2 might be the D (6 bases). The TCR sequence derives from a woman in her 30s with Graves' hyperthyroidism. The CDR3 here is CSARTTLGDSFGEQYF. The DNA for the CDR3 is TGCAGTGCTAGAACAACCCTGGGGGACTCCTTCGGGGAGCAGTACTTC.